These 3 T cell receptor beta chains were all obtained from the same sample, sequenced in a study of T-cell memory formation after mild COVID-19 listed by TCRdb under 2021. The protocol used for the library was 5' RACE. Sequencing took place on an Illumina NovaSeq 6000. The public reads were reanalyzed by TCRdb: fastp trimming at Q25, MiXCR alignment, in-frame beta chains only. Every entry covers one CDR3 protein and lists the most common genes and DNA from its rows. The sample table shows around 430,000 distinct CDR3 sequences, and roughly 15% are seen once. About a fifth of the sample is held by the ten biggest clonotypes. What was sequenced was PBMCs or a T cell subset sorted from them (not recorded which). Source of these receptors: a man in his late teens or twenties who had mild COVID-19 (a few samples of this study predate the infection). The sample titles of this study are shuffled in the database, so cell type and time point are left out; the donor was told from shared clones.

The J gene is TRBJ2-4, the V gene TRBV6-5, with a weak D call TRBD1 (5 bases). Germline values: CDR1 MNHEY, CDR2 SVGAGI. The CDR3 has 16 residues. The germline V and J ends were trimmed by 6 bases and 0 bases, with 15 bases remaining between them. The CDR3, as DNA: TGTGCCAGCAGAGACCTCAGGGTTATAGCCAAAAACATTCAGTACTTC. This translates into CASRDLRVIAKNIQYF.

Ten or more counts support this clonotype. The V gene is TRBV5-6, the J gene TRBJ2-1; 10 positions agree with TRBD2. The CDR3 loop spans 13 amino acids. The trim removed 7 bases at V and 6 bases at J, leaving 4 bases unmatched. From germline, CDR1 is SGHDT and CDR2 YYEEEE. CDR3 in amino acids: CASELAGTNEQFF. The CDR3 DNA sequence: TGTGCCAGCGAACTAGCGGGGACCAATGAGCAGTTCTTC. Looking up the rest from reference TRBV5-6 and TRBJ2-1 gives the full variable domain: DAGVTQSPTHLIKTRGQQVTLRCSPKSGHDTVSWYQQALGQGPQFIFQYYEEEERQRGNFPDRFSGHQFPNYSSELNVNALLLGDSALYLCASELAGTNEQFFGPGTRLTVL.

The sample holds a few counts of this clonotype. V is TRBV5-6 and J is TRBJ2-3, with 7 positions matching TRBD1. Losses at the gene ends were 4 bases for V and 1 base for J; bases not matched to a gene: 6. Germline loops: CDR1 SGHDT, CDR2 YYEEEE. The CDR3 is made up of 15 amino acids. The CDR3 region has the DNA TGTGCCAGCAGCCACGCCACAGGGGGCACAGATACGCAGTATTTT. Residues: CASSHATGGTDTQYF.